This T cell receptor (beta chain) emerged from a study of cytomegalovirus exposure and HLA in healthy donors. Study observations and caveats: For cytomegalovirus status, the classifier reportedly gave diagnoses with high specificity and sensitivity. The listing of roughly 160 TCR beta chains classed them as cytomegalovirus-associated.

Deletions cut 6 bases from V and 6 bases from J, with 12 bases between. This CDR3 region has 13 residues. The germline gives CDR1 MNHEY, CDR2 SVGAGI. Here immunoSEQ multiplex PCR was the method, and the copy in TCRdb shows in-frame clones only, minus some. The table records 200,000 or so clones, about nine tenths of them present only once. About this clone itself: The antigen remains unidentified.

The material sequenced was PBMCs. The rearrangement uses TRBV6-5 and TRBJ1-5; D remains ambiguous. The source of this sequence is a woman between 18 and 29 years old in good health and CMV-seronegative. CDR3 DNA: TGTGCCAGCAGATCTAAAGAGCGTCAGCCCCAGCATTTT. It is translated as CASRSKERQPQHF.